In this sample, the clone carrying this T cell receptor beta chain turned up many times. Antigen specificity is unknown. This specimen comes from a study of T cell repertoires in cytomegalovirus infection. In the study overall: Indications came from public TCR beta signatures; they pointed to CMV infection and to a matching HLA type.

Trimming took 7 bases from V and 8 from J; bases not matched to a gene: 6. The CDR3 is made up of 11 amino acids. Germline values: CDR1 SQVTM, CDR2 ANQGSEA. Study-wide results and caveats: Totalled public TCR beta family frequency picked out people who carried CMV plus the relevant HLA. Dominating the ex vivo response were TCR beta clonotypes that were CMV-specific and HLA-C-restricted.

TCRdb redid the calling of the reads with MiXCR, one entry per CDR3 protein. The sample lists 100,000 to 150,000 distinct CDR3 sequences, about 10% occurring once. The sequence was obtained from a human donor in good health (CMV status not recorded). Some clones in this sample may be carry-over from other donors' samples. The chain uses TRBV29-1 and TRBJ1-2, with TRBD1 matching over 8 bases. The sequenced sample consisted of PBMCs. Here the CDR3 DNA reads TGCAGCGCCAGGGGGCTTCGGGGCTACACCTTC. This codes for CSARGLRGYTF.